One sample yielded the 19 T cell receptor beta chains listed below, sequenced in a study of technical replicates of blood from a few donors. Produced via immunoSEQ multiplex PCR; TCRdb's table is partial and in-frame only. The sample includes approximately 79,000 clones, approximately 96% of them seen just once. Sequenced: T cells isolated from PBMCs. The receptor source for this set is a human donor in good health.

The chain has TRBV19 and TRBJ2-3; 7 bases are shared with TRBD1. The CDR3 totals 14 residues. V lost 7 bases and J lost 4; bases outside the gene matches: 8. The V gene's germline CDR1 is LNHDA and CDR2 SQIVND (reference sequence). The CDR3: CASMIRQGADTQYF. CDR3 nucleotide sequence: TGTGCCAGTATGATACGGCAGGGGGCAGATACGCAGTATTTT.

This rearrangement joins TRBV5-1 to TRBJ2-3; the match to TRBD2 covers 7 bases. With 6 bases clipped from V and 2 bases from J, the junction kept 6 bases outside the gene matches. The CDR3 spans 14 residues. The germline V gene has CDR1 SGHRS and CDR2 YFSETQ. DNA for the CDR3: TGCGCCAGCAACCTCGGGAGGCCCACAGATACGCAGTATTTT. Translation gives CASNLGRPTDTQYF.

V usage is TRBV10-3 and J usage is TRBJ2-1; TRBD2 matches at 8 bases. The J segment lost 4 bases and the V segment lost 7 bases, leaving 9 bases of the junction unmatched. This CDR3 contains 15 residues. The germline V gene has CDR1 ENHRY and CDR2 SYGVKD. In DNA form, the CDR3 reads TGTGCCATCACCAGCCTAGCGGGTACATACAATGAGCAGTTCTTC. It specifies CAITSLAGTYNEQFF.

CDR3 protein: CAVRGEGYTF. Written as DNA, the CDR3 is TGTGCTGTCAGGGGGGAGGGCTACACCTTC. V usage is TRBV9 and J usage is TRBJ1-2, with 7 positions matching TRBD1. CDR1 and CDR2 (germline): SGDLS, YYNGEE. The CDR3 extends over 10 amino acids.

The chain employs TRBV21-1 and TRBJ2-3; the table's D gene call, TRBD2, was not cross checked with the DNA. TRBV21-1 is a known pseudogene. This CDR3 is built from 21 residues. The CDR3 DNA reads as TGTGCCAGCAGCAAAGGGGGGTCGCAGGGCTGGCTAGCGGGAGGTACAGATACGCAGTATTTT. Protein sequence: CASSKGGSQGWLAGGTDTQYF.

This clone was recorded a few times. The chain has TRBV10-2 and TRBJ1-3, with D possibly matching TRBD1 (5 bases). This CDR3 region has 13 residues. Germline loops: CDR1 WSHSY, CDR2 SAAADI. Trimming removed 9 bases at V and 0 bases at J, with 9 bases between. CDR3 DNA: TGCGCCAGTCTAGGGGCCTCTGGAAACACCATATATTTT. Residues: CASLGASGNTIYF.

The V gene is TRBV4-1, the J gene TRBJ1-1; tentatively, D is TRBD1 (6 bases). The ends were cut back, 0 bases at V and 2 bases at J, with 10 bases in the middle. The CDR3 runs 15 residues. Germline values: CDR1 MGHRA, CDR2 YSYEKL. Written as DNA, the CDR3 is TGCGCCAGCAGCCAAGACAGGGGCTCCAACACTGAAGCTTTCTTT. This sequence encodes CASSQDRGSNTEAFF.

This chain links TRBV11-2 with TRBJ1-2; a possible D gene is TRBD1 (5 bases). CDR3 length equals 13 residues. The V gene's germline CDR1 is SGHAT and CDR2 FQNNGV. V gave up 7 bases and J gave up 6 bases, with 15 bases separating them. The CDR3 DNA sequence: TGTGCCAGCACCCTAGGGGTAACGGATGGCTACACCTTC. It yields the protein CASTLGVTDGYTF.

This clone has only one observation. As DNA, the CDR3 is TGTGCCAGCAGTTACTTGAATCAGGGGGACGCTTTCTTT. Translating it yields CASSYLNQGDAFF. The chain recombines TRBV6-6 with TRBJ1-1; TRBD1 aligns across 7 bases. Germline CDR1 is MNHNY and CDR2 is SVGAGI (reference sequence). J was trimmed by 11 bases and V by 1 base; bases with no gene match: 7. The CDR3 extends over 13 amino acids.

The chain carries TRBV7-8 and TRBJ2-7, with 7 bases fitting TRBD2. The J segment lost 4 bases and the V segment lost 2 bases, leaving 14 bases of the junction unmatched. There are 17 residues in the CDR3. Germline V lookup: CDR1 SGHVS, CDR2 FQNEAQ. The CDR3 loop reads CASSLRPRTSQGYEQYF. DNA of the CDR3: TGTGCCAGCAGCTTAAGGCCGAGGACTAGTCAGGGTTACGAGCAGTACTTC.

The chain links TRBV7-2 to TRBJ2-1, with D unresolved. Trimming left V 5 bases short and J 2 bases short, with 7 bases between. The germline gives CDR1 SGHTA, CDR2 FQGNSA. CDR3 length: 13 residues. CDR3 bases: TGTGCCAGCAGCGTCAGTACCTACAATGAGCAGTTCTTC. Its protein product is CASSVSTYNEQFF.

The gene calls are TRBV6-1 and TRBJ2-2, with 8 positions matching TRBD1. V trimming: 10 bases; J trimming: 4 bases; junction bases outside the gene matches: 8. Germline V gene sequence: CDR1 MNHNS, CDR2 SASEGT. CDR3 size: 14 residues. The CDR3 sequence: CATRTGGGTGELFF. In DNA, the CDR3 is TGTGCCACCCGAACAGGGGGAGGCACCGGGGAGCTGTTTTTT.

This chain joins TRBV5-4 and TRBJ2-5, with D perhaps TRBD1 (6 bases). Trimming took 3 bases from V and 5 from J, leaving 14 bases between them. The germline gives CDR1 SGHNT, CDR2 YYREEE (reference sequence). CDR3 length equals 14 residues. The CDR3 is CASSSRGPGETQYF. CDR3 sequence (DNA): TGTGCCAGCAGCTCCAGGGGACCAGGGGAGACCCAGTACTTC.

V is TRBV30 and J is TRBJ1-2, with 7 bases fitting TRBD1. The CDR3 sequence is 15 residues long. CDR1 and CDR2 from the germline V gene are GTSNPN and SVGIG (reference sequence). Trimming took 2 bases from V and 6 from J; bases not matched to a gene: 12. DNA for the CDR3: TGTGCCTGGAGTCCCTACAGGGGCGAGGCTCATGGCTACACCTTC. Its translation: CAWSPYRGEAHGYTF.

This clone was counted only a few times. This rearrangement joins TRBV7-8 to TRBJ2-7; D might be TRBD2 (5 bases). Trimming removed 0 bases at V and 3 bases at J, with 9 bases between. CDR3 length: 14 amino acids. Germline V CDR1 and CDR2: SGHVS, FQNEAQ. The CDR3 loop reads CASSLAGVSYEQYF. Here the CDR3 DNA reads TGTGCCAGCAGCTTAGCGGGAGTGAGCTACGAGCAGTACTTC.

The V gene is TRBV6-6, the J gene TRBJ2-1, with TRBD2 identical over 9 bases. Trimming removed 2 bases from V and 7 bases from J; junction bases left unmatched: 6. The CDR3 length is 15 residues. Germline V gene data show CDR1 as MNHNY and CDR2 as SVGAGI (reference sequence). CDR3 residues: CASSYARTSENEQFF. CDR3 in DNA: TGTGCCAGCAGTTACGCGCGGACTAGCGAGAATGAGCAGTTCTTC.

The V and J genes are TRBV6-1 and TRBJ2-7, with 9 nucleotides matching TRBD2. The CDR3 is 14 residues long. Losses at the gene ends were 6 bases for V and 4 bases for J; bases not matched to a gene: 7. Germline V gives CDR1 MNHNS, CDR2 SASEGT. CDR3 sequence: CASSPTSGFYEQYF. CDR3 nucleotide sequence: TGTGCCAGCAGCCCAACTAGCGGGTTTTACGAGCAGTACTTC.

The rearrangement joins TRBV5-1 to TRBJ2-1; a weak D match, TRBD2 (6 bases). Germline-derived CDR1 and CDR2 are SGHRS and YFSETQ. V shed 5 bases and J shed 5 bases, with 8 bases lying between them. The CDR3 sequence is 12 residues long. CDR3 sequence: CASRPGDNEQFF. The CDR3 region has the DNA TGCGCCAGCAGACCGGGAGACAATGAGCAGTTCTTC. Full variable domain (remainder filled in from reference TRBV5-1 and TRBJ2-1): KAGVTQTPRYLIKTRGQQVTLSCSPISGHRSVSWYQQTPGQGLQFLFEYFSETQRNKGNFPGRFSGRQFSNSRSEMNVSTLELGDSALYLCASRPGDNEQFFGPGTRLTVL.

The J gene is TRBJ1-5, the V gene TRBV6-4; maybe TRBD1 (6 bases). This CDR3 contains 17 residues. Germline V lookup: CDR1 MRHNA, CDR2 SNTAGT. V was cut by 2 bases and J by 1 base, with 15 bases left in between. Here the CDR3 reads CASSDLGTNNSNQPQHF. As DNA, the CDR3 is TGTGCCAGCAGTGACCTGGGGACAAATAACAGCAATCAGCCCCAGCATTTT.